This T cell receptor (beta chain) was identified in a study of OX40 agonist ivuxolimab in advanced cancers. Study overall: The study enrolled dose-escalation patients with hepatocellular carcinoma, melanoma, renal cell or head and neck cancer. Age averaged about 66 years (range roughly 23 to 85), and more than 80% were male. Points from the study as a whole: On average, a greater number of expanded clones characterised CD8+ T cells relative to CD4+. The antigen specificity of the peripheral T cells (those that were expanded) was not determined.

This clone was seen more than once but under ten times. The target antigen is unknown. Germline-derived CDR1 and CDR2 are MDHEN and SYDVKM. This CDR3 contains 16 residues. V was clipped by 3 bases and J by 2 bases; unmatched bases: 7. Data came from immunoSEQ multiplex PCR; TCRdb stores just in-frame clones and leaves some out. The data hold about 30,000 clones, with roughly 84% observed a single time. V is TRBV28 and J is TRBJ2-1; 7 nucleotides line up with TRBD2. This TCR derives from an adult with an advanced solid tumor such as melanoma, head and neck, liver or kidney cancer. The sample was CD4+ or CD8+ T cells sorted from blood, taken in a trial of the OX40 agonist ivuxolimab. The CDR3, as DNA: TGTGCCAGCAGTTTGTTCCCCAGCGGGGCCTACAATGAGCAGTTCTTC. Encoded protein: CASSLFPSGAYNEQFF.